This TCR beta chain was recovered during a study of blood T cell repertoires in COVID-19. Study-wide background: Whether acute or convalescent, the COVID-19 samples came from the United States, Italy and Spain.

Under the authors' procedure: Estimates of nucleated cell counts were drawn from the amplification of reference gene primers. Here immunoSEQ multiplex PCR was the method, and the copy in TCRdb shows in-frame clones only, minus some. V, J and clone size are those of that table, while D and trimming were read from the DNA. The repertoire includes around 260,000 clones, 80% to 85% of them detected once, and 15% to 19% sits in the top ten. The CDR3 contains 16 residues. Enrolled during active infection, Seattle patients were then followed longitudinally. V gene TRBV21-1 combines with J gene TRBJ2-5; TRBD1, the D gene given by the table, was not confirmed from the DNA. TRBV21-1 corresponds to a pseudogene. The sample comprised peripheral blood. This TCR derives from a person between 70 and 80 years old with COVID-19, enrolled during active disease. CDR3 nucleotide sequence: TGTGCCAGCAGCAAAATCACCCGAGGGGGCGGGGAGACCCAGTACTTC. Its translation is CASSKITRGGGETQYF.